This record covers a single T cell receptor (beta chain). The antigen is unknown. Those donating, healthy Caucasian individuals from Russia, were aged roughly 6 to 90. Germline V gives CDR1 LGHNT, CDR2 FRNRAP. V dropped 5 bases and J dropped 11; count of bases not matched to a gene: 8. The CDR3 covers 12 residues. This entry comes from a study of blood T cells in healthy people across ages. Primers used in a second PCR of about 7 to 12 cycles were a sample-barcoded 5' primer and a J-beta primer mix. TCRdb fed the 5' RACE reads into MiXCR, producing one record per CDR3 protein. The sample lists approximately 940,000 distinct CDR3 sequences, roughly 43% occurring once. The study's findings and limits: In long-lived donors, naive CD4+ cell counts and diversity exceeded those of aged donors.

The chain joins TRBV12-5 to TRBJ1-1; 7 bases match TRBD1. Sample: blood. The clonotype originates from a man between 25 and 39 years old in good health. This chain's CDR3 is CASGGDRSRAFF. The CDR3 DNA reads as TGTGCTAGTGGTGGGGACAGAAGTAGGGCTTTCTTT.